What follows is one T cell receptor beta chain and its context. This record belongs to a study of blood T cell repertoires in COVID-19. Study information: Collection of acute and convalescent COVID-19 samples took place in the United States, Italy and Spain. From T cells, B-cell-depleted T cells, or PBMCs came the material, which was cDNA or gDNA.

In the original processing: Researchers report that nucleated cell counts were estimated from reference gene primer amplification. The assay was immunoSEQ multiplex PCR, and TCRdb's table has in-frame clones only and misses some. The D gene and trimming were derived from the DNA, and the V and J assignments and clone size from that table. The data contain roughly 100,000 clones, 75% to 85% of them seen just once; the ten biggest clones take up approximately 9%. The TCR originated in a woman aged 70-85 years with acute or convalescent COVID-19. The sample consisted of peripheral blood.

The CDR3 here is CASSEVAGVGETQYF. The CDR3 DNA reads TGTGCCAGCAGTGAGGTGGCGGGAGTAGGCGAGACCCAGTACTTC. This chain joins TRBV2 and TRBJ2-5; 7 bases map to TRBD2. The CDR3 totals 15 residues. Trimming took 3 bases from V and 5 from J; bases not matched to a gene: 9. CDR1 SNHLY and CDR2 FYNNEI come from the germline V gene. The variable domain in full, with the rest retrieved from reference TRBV2 and TRBJ2-5, is EPEVTQTPSHQVTQMGQEVILRCVPISNHLYFYWYRQILGQKVEFLVSFYNNEISEKSEIFDDQFSVERPDGSNFTLKIRSTKLEDSAMYFCASSEVAGVGETQYFGPGTRLLVL.